The clone carrying this T cell receptor (beta chain) has a handful of counts. Antigen specificity is unknown. This entry comes from a study of cytomegalovirus exposure and HLA in healthy donors. Study-level results: Among the sequence variants, a highly shared cluster was likely an artifact of sequencing. For most TCR beta V segments, an earlier analysis put the productive rate at about 87% or about 30% of the time. In a later analysis, the majority of CMV-associated beta chains seemingly showed HLA restriction. Per a later analysis, fewer than 20,000 TCR beta sequences showed association with HLA alleles at 0.05 false discovery rate.

The PCR was carried out with 60 Vbeta primers and 13 Jbeta primers. Produced via immunoSEQ multiplex PCR; TCRdb's table is partial and in-frame only. The table lists approximately 73,000 clones, 75% of them singletons, with around 12% in the top ten. Per the germline V gene, CDR1 is MNHNY and CDR2 is SVGAGI (reference sequence). V shed 2 bases and J 10 bases; nucleotides not matched to a gene: 5. CDR3 length: 14 residues. The clonotype comes from a man aged 65 to 79 in good health and CMV-seronegative. The V call is TRBV6-6, the J call TRBJ1-6; 7 nucleotides agree with TRBD1. Sequencing input: PBMCs. The CDR3 bases are TGTGCCAGCAGTTACGACAGGGCAATCTCACCCCTCCACTTT. Amino acid sequence: CASSYDRAISPLHF.